This entry is about one T cell receptor (beta chain). The V gene's germline CDR1 is MNHNS and CDR2 SASEGT. V lost 0 bases and J lost 6, with 11 bases in between. The CDR3 is 14 residues long. The data originate from a study of blood T cell repertoires in COVID-19. Study overall: The study drew acute and convalescent COVID-19 samples from the United States, Italy and Spain.

In the original analysis: Counts of nucleated cells, estimated from reference gene primer amplification, were obtained. Produced via immunoSEQ multiplex PCR; TCRdb's table is partial and in-frame only. V, J and clone size are taken as reported in that table, and D and trimming were inferred from the DNA itself. The data show over 200,000 clones, around 86% seen once. What was sequenced was peripheral blood. This sequence joins TRBV6-1 and TRBJ1-1; D possibly corresponds to TRBD1 (5 bases). The source is a human donor in a cohort sampled during active COVID-19. CDR3 region: CASSEAVGAAEAFF. The CDR3 region has the DNA TGTGCCAGCAGTGAAGCCGTAGGGGCAGCTGAAGCTTTCTTT.